Listed below are T cell receptor beta chains from one sample, sequenced in a study of early T cells in non-severe SARS-CoV-2 infection. TCRdb re-analysed the 5' RACE reads in MiXCR, keeping a single row per CDR3 protein. This sample has 75,000 to 80,000 distinct CDR3 sequences, with around 11% found just once. Material: whole blood, obtained at baseline. These receptors were obtained from an adult who was a healthcare worker with PCR-confirmed SARS-CoV-2 infection or an uninfected control (not recorded which). Each CDR3 is given with its conserved first and last residue. Each record gives: V gene, J gene, CDR3 protein.

V gene: TRBV7-2
J gene: TRBJ1-5
CDR3 protein: CASSLGGRVGNQPQHF

V gene: TRBV19
J gene: TRBJ2-1
CDR3 protein: CASSSRGREDEQFF

V gene: TRBV28
J gene: TRBJ1-2
CDR3 protein: CASSSASTGENGYTF

V gene: TRBV10-3
J gene: TRBJ2-1
CDR3 protein: CAISDPYRGPYNEQFF

V gene: TRBV5-1
J gene: TRBJ2-7
CDR3 protein: CASSLVGQGFPYEQYF

V gene: TRBV4-1
J gene: TRBJ2-1
CDR3 protein: CASRELRRYGNEQFF

V gene: TRBV28
J gene: TRBJ2-3
CDR3 protein: CASSYPGVPGDTQYF

V gene: TRBV7-9
J gene: TRBJ2-3
CDR3 protein: CASRIRTTDTQYF

V gene: TRBV12-3/TRBV12-4
J gene: TRBJ1-2
CDR3 protein: CASSPTRDISITYGYTF

V gene: TRBV11-2
J gene: TRBJ2-3
CDR3 protein: CASSFGAGANTDTQYF

V gene: TRBV5-1
J gene: TRBJ1-6
CDR3 protein: CASSFLLGSDNSPLHF

V gene: TRBV5-1
J gene: TRBJ2-1
CDR3 protein: CASASSLNNEQFF

V gene: TRBV2
J gene: TRBJ2-7
CDR3 protein: CASSAPQPQGSYEQYF